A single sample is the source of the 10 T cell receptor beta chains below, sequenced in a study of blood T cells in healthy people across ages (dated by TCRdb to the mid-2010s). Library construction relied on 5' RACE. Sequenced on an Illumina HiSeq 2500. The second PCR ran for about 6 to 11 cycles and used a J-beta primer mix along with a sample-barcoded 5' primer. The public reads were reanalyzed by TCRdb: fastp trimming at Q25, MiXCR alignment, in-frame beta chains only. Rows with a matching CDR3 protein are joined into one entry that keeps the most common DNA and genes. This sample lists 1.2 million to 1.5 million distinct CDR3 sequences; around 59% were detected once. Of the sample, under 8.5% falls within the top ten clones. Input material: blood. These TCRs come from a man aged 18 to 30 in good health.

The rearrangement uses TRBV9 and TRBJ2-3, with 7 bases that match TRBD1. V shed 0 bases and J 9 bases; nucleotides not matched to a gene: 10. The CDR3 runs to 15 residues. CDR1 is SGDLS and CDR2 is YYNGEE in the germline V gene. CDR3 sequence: CASSVESQQGQTQYF. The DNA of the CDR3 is TGTGCCAGCAGCGTAGAGAGCCAACAGGGGCAGACGCAGTATTTT.

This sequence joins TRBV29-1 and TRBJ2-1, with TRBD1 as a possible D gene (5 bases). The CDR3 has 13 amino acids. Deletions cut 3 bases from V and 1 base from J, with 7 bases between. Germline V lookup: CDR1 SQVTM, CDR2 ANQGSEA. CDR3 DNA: TGCAGCGTTGAGGGGCAGTCCTACAATGAGCAGTTCTTC. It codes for CSVEGQSYNEQFF.

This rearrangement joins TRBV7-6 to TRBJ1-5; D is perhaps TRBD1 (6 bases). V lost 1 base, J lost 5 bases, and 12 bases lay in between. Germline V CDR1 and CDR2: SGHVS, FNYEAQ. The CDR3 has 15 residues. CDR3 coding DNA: TGTGCCAGCAGCTTAGACGGGACAATTCATCAGCCCCAGCATTTT. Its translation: CASSLDGTIHQPQHF.

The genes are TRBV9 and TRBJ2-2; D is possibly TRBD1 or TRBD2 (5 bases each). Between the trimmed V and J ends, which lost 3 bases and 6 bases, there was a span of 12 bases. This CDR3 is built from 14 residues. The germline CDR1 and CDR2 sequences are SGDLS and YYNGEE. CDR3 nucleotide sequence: TGTGCCAGCAGCGCCCCTCTGGGGGCCGGGGAGCTGTTTTTT. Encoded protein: CASSAPLGAGELFF.

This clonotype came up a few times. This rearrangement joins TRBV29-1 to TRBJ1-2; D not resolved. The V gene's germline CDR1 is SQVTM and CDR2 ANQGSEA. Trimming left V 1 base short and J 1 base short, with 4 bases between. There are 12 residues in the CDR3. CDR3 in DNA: TGCAGCGTTGAAGGGATTAACTATGGCTACACCTTC. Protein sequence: CSVEGINYGYTF.

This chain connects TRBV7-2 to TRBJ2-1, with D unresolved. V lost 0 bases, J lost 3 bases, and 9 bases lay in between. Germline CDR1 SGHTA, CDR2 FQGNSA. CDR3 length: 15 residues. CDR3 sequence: CASSLAAARYNEQFF. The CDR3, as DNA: TGTGCCAGCAGCTTAGCCGCGGCCCGCTACAATGAGCAGTTCTTC.

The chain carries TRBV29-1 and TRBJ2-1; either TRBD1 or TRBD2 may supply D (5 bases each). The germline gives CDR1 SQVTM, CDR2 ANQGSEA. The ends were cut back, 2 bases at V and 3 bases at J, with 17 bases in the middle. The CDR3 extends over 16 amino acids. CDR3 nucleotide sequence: TGCAGCGTTGAAAGTGGGGGTTTGTTGGGCTACAATGAGCAGTTCTTC. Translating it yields CSVESGGLLGYNEQFF.

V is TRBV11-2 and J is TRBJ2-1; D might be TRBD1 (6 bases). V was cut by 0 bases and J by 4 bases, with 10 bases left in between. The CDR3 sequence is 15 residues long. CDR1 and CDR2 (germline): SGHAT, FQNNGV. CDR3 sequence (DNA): TGTGCCAGCAGCTTAGATCTGGGGGCATACAATGAGCAGTTCTTC. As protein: CASSLDLGAYNEQFF. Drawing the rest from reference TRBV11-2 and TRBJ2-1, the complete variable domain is EAGVAQSPRYKIIEKRQSVAFWCNPISGHATLYWYQQILGQGPKLLIQFQNNGVVDDSQLPKDRFSAERLKGVDSTLKIQPAKLEDSAVYLCASSLDLGAYNEQFFGPGTRLTVL.

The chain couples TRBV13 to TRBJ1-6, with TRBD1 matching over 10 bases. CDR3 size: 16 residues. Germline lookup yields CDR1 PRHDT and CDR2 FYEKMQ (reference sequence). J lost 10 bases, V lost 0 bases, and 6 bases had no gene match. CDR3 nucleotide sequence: TGTGCCAGCAGCTTAGGGATTGACAGGGGGCTATCACCCCTCCACTTT. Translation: CASSLGIDRGLSPLHF.

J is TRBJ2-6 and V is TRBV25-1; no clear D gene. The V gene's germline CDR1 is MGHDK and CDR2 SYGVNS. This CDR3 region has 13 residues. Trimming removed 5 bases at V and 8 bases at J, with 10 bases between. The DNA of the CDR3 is TGTGCCAGCAGTTCCCAACGGTCCAACGTCCTGACTTTC. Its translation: CASSSQRSNVLTF. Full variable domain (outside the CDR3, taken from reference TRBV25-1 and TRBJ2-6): EADIYQTPRYLVIGTGKKITLECSQTMGHDKMYWYQQDPGMELHLIHYSYGVNSTEKGDLSSESTVSRIRTEHFPLTLESARPSHTSQYLCASSSQRSNVLTFGAGSRLTVL.